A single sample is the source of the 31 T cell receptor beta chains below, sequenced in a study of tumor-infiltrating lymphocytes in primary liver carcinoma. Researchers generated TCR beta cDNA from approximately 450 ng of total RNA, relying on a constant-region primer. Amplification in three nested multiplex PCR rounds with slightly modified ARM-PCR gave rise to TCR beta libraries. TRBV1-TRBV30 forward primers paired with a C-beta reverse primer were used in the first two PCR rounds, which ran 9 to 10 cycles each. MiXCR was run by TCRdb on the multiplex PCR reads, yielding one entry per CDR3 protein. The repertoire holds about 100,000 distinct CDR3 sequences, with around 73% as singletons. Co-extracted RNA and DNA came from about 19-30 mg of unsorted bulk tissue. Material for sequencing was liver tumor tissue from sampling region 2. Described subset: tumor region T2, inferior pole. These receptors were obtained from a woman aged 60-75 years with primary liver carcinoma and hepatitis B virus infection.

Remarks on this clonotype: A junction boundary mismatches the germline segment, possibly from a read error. In DNA, the CDR3 is TGCGCCAGCAGCCAGCGAGCGTGTTCCTACGAGGAGTACTTC. Translating it yields CASSQRACSYEEYF. The rearrangement links TRBV4-1 to TRBJ2-7, with unresolved D. Per the germline V gene, CDR1 is MGHRA and CDR2 is YSYEKL. CDR3 length: 14 residues.

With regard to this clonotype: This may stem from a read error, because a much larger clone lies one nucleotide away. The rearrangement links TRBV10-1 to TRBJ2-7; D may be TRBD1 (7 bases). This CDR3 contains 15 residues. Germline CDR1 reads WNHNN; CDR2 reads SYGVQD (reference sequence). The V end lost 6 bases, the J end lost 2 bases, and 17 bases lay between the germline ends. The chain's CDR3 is CASSPGGGLAYEQYF. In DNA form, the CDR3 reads TGCGCCAGCAGCCCAGGGGGAGGCCTAGCCTACGAGCAGTACTTC.

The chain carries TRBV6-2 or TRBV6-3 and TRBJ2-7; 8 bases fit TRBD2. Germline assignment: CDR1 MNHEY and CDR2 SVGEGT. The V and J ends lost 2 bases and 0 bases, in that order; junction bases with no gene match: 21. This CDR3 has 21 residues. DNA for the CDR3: TGTGCCAGCAGTTACCGTTTGGATTGGACTAGCTGGAGGACCGTCTCCTACGAGCAGTACTTC. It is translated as CASSYRLDWTSWRTVSYEQYF.

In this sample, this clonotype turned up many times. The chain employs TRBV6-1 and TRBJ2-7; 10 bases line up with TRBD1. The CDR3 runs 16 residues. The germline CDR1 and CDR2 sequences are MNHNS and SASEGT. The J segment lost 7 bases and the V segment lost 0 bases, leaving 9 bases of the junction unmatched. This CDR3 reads CASSEAGQGPLSEQYF. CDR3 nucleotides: TGTGCCAGCAGTGAAGCGGGACAGGGGCCCTTATCAGAGCAGTACTTC.

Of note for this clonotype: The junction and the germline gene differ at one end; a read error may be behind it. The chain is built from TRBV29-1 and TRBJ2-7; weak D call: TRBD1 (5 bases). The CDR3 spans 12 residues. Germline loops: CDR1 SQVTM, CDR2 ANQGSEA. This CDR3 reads CSIAPGSYEQHF. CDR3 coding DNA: TGCAGCATTGCCCCAGGGTCCTACGAGCAGCACTTC.

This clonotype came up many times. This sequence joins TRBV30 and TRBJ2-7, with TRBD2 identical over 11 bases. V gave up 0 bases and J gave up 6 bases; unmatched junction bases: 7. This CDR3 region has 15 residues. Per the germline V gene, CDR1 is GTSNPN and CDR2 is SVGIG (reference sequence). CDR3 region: CAWSVQWLAGGEQYF. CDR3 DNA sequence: TGTGCCTGGAGTGTACAGTGGCTAGCGGGAGGCGAGCAGTACTTC.

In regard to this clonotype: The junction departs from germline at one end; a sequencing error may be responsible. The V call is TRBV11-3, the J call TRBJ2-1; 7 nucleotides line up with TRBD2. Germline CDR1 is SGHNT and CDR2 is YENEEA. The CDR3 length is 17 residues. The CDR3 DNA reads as TGTGCCACCAGCTTAGGTCGGGGGGAGTGGGGTGTCGATGAGCTGCTCTTC. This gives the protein CATSLGRGEWGVDELLF. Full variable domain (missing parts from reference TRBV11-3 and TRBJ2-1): EAGVVQSPRYKIIEKKQPVAFWCNPISGHNTLYWYLQNLGQGPELLIRYENEEAVDDSQLPKDRFSAERLKGVDSTLKIQPAELGDSAVYLCATSLGRGEWGVDELLFGPGTRLTVL.

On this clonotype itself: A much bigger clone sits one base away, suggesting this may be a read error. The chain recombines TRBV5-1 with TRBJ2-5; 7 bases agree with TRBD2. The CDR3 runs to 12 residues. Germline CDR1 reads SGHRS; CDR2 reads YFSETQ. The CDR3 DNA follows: TGCACCAGCAGCGGGGAGGTAGAGACCCAGTACTTC. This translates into CTSSGEVETQYF.

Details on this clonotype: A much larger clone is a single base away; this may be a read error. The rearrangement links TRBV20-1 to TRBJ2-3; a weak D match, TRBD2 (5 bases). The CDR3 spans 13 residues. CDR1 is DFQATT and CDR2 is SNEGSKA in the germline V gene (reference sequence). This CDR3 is CSSRGGSTDTQYF. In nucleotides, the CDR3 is TGCAGTTCTAGAGGCGGGAGCACAGATACGCAGTATTTT.

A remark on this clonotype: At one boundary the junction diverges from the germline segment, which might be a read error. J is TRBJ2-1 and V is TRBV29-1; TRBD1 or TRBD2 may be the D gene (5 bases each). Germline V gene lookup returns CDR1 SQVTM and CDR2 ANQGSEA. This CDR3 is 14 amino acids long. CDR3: CSVDLEGRGNGQFF. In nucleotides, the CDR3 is TGTAGCGTTGACCTTGAAGGTAGGGGAAATGGGCAGTTCTTC.

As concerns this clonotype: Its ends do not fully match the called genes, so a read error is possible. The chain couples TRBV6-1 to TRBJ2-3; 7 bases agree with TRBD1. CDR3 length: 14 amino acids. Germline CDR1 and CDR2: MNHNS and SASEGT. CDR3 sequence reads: CDSTRDRSGDTQYF. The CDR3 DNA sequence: TGTGACAGCACCCGGGACAGATCAGGAGATACGCAGTATTTT.

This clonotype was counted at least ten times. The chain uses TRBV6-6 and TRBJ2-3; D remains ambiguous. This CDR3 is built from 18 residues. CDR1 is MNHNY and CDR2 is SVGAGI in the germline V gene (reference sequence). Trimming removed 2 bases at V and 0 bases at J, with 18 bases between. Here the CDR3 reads CASSYGLGIGVSTDTQYF. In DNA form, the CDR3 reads TGTGCCAGCAGTTACGGGTTAGGCATCGGCGTTAGCACAGATACGCAGTATTTT.

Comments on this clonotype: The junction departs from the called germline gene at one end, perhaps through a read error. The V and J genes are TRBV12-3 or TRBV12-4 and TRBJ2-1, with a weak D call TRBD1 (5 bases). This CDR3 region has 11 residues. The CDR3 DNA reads TGTGTCAGCAGTCGACAGCATGAGCACTTCTTC. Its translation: CVSSRQHEHFF.

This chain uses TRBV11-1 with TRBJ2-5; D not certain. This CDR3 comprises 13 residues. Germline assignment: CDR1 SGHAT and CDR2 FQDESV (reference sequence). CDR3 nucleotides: TGTACCATCAGGAAAGATCGGTTGGAGACCCAGTACTTC. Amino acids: CTIRKDRLETQYF.

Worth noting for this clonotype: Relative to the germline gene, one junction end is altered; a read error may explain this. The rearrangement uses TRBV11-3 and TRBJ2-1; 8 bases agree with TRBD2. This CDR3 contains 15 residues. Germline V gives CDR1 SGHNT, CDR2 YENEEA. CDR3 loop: CPSSLGISGKLERFF. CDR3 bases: TGTCCCAGCAGCTTAGGAATTAGCGGGAAGCTTGAGCGGTTCTTC. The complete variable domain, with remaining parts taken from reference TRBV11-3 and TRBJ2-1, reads EAGVVQSPRYKIIEKKQPVAFWCNPISGHNTLYWYLQNLGQGPELLIRYENEEAVDDSQLPKDRFSAERLKGVDSTLKIQPAELGDSAVYLCPSSLGISGKLERFFGPGTRLTVL.

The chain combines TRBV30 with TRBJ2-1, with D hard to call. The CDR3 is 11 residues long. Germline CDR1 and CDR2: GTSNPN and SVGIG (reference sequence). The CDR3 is CAGSHENEQFF. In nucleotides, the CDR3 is TGTGCAGGAAGTCATGAAAATGAGCAGTTCTTC.

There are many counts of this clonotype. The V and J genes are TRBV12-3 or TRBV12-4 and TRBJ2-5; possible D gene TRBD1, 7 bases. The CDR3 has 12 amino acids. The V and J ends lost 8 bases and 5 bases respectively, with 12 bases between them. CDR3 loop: CASRRGVETQYF. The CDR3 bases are TGTGCCAGCCGCAGGGGGGTGGAGACCCAGTACTTC.

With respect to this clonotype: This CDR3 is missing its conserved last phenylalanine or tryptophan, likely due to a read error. The CDR3 nucleotides read TGCAGCGTTCCCTCCGGACCAATGAACACCGAAGCTTTCTAT. It codes for CSVPSGPMNTEAFY. V usage is TRBV29-1 and J usage is TRBJ1-1; D ambiguous. The CDR3 loop spans 14 amino acids. Germline CDR1 is SQVTM and CDR2 is ANQGSEA.

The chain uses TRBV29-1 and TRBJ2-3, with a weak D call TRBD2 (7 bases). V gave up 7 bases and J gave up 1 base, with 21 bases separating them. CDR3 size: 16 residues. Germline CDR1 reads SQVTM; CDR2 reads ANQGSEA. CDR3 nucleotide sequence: TGCAGCGCACATTCGTTACAGGGAGGGGGCACAGATACGCAGTATTTT. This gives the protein CSAHSLQGGGTDTQYF.

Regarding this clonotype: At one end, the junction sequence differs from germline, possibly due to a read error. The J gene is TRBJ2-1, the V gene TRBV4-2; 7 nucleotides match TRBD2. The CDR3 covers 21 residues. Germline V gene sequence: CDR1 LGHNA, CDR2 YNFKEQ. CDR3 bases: TGTGGCAGCAGCCAAGAAGGAGGTTTTAGACTAGCCCCAAGTTCCTACAATGAGCAGCTCTTC. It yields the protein CGSSQEGGFRLAPSSYNEQLF.

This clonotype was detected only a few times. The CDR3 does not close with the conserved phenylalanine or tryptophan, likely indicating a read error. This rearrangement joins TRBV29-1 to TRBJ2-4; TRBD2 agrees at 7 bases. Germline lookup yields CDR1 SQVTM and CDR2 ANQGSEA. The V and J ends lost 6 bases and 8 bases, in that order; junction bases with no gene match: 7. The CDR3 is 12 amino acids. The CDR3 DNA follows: TGCAGCGTCGGGATCGGGGGGTACATTCAGTACTTG. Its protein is CSVGIGGYIQYL.

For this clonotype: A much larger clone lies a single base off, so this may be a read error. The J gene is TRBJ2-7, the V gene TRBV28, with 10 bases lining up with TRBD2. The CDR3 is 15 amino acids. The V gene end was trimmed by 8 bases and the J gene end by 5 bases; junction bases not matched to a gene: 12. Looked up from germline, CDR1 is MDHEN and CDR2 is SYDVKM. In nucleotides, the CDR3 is TGTGCCAGCTCTTGGACTAGCGGACCCATCCACGAGCAGTACGTC. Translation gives CASSWTSGPIHEQYV.

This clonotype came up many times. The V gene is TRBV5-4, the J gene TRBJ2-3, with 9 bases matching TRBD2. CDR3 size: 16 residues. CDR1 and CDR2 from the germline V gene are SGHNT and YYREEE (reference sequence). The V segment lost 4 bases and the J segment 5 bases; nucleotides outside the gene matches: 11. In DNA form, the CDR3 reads TGTGCCAGCAGCGTACCCGCTAGCGGGACTATAGATACGCAGTATTTT. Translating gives CASSVPASGTIDTQYF.

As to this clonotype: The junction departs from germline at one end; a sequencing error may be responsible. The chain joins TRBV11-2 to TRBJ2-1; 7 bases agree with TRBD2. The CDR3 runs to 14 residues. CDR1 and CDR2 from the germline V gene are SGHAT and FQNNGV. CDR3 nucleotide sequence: TGTGCCAGAAGCTTAGGAACTAGCGCGGGGGAGCAGTTCTTC. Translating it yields CARSLGTSAGEQFF.

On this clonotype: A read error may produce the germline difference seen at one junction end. DNA of the CDR3: TGCGTCAGCAGAGGACAGGGTCTAAGCAATCAGCCCCAGCATTTT. Amino acids: CVSRGQGLSNQPQHF. The rearrangement uses TRBV6-6 and TRBJ1-5; 8 bases match TRBD1. Germline assignment: CDR1 MNHNY and CDR2 SVGAGI (reference sequence). The CDR3 has 15 amino acids.

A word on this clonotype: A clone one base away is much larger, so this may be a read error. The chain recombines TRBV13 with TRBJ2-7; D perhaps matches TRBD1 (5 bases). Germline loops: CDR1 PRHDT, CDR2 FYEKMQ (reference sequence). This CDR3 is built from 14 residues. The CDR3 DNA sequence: TGTACCAGCAGCTTAGGGTCAGGGTACTACGAGCAGTACTTC. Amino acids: CTSSLGSGYYEQYF.

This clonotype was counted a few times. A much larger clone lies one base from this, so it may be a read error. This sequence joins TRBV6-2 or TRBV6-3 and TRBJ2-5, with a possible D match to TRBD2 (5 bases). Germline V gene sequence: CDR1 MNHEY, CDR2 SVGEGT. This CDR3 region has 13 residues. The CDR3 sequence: CASSYLGGETRYF. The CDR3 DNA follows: TGTGCCAGCAGTTACCTAGGAGGAGAGACCCGGTACTTC.

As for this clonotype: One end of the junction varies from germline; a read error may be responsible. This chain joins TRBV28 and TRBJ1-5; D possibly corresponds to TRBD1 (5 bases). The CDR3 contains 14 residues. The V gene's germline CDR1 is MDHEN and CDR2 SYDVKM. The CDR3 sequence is CTSSRGGSNQPQHF. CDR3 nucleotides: TGTACCAGCAGCCGGGGGGGGAGCAATCAACCCCAGCATTTT.

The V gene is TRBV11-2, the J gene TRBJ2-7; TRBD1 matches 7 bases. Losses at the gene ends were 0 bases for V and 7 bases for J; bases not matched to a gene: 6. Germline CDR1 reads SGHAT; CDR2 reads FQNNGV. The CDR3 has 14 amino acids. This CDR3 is CASSLEGGNYEQYF. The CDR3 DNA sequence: TGTGCCAGCAGCTTAGAAGGGGGCAACTATGAGCAGTACTTC.

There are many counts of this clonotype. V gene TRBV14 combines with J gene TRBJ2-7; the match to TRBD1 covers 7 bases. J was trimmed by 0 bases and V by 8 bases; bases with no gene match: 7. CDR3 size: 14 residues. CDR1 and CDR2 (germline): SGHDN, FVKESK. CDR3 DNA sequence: TGTGCCAGCCGACCGGGACAGAACTCCTACGAGCAGTACTTC. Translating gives CASRPGQNSYEQYF. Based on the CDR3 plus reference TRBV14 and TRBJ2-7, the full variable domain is EAGVTQFPSHSVIEKGQTVTLRCDPISGHDNLYWYRRVMGKEIKFLLHFVKESKQDESGMPNNRFLAERTGGTYSTLKVQPAELEDSGVYFCASRPGQNSYEQYFGPGTRLTVT.

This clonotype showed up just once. Here the CDR3 reads CSVAWGQQYNEQFF. For the CDR3, the DNA is TGCAGCGTTGCGTGGGGACAGCAATACAATGAGCAGTTCTTC. The rearrangement joins TRBV29-1 to TRBJ2-1; TRBD1 aligns across 7 bases. The V segment lost 4 bases and the J segment 4 bases; nucleotides outside the gene matches: 7. The CDR3 is 14 amino acids. Per the germline V gene, CDR1 is SQVTM and CDR2 is ANQGSEA.